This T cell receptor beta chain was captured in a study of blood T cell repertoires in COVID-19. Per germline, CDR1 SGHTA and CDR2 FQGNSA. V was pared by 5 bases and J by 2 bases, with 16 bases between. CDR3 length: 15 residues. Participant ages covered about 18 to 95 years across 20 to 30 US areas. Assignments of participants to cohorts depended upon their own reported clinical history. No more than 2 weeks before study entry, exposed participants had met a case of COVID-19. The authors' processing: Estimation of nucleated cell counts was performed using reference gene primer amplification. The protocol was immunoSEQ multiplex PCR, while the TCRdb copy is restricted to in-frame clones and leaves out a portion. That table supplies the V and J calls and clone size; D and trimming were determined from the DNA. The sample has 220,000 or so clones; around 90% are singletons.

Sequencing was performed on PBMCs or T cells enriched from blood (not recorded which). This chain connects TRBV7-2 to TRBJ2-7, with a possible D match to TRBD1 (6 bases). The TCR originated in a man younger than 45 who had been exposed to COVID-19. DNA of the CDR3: TGTGCCAGCAGCCCAACCCGGGACACACCCTACGAGCAGTACTTC. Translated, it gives CASSPTRDTPYEQYF.